What follows is one T cell receptor beta chain and its context. Its specificity is not known. TCRdb's copy holds only in-frame clones and misses some; the assay was immunoSEQ multiplex PCR. The sample holds about 64,000 clones, approximately 95% seen once. This record comes from a study of brain T cells in children with intractable seizures. Surgery cases with the highest brain T cell transcript signatures were chosen for sequencing. Overall study results and limits: Pre-surgery blood may have been undersampled, hiding some clones.

The sequencing here drew on peripheral blood, taken at surgery. This TCR derives from a boy under two years old with focal cortical dysplasia and intractable seizures.

In DNA form, the CDR3 reads TGTGCCAGCAGCCATACTAGCGGAAGCACAGATACGCAGTATTTT. Encoded protein: CASSHTSGSTDTQYF. The chain employs TRBV7-2 and TRBJ2-3; TRBD2 matches 8 bases. Germline CDR1 SGHTA, CDR2 FQGNSA. Trimming removed 5 bases from V and 0 bases from J; junction bases left unmatched: 4. This CDR3 spans 15 amino acids.